This TCR beta chain is from a study of T-cell memory formation after mild COVID-19. TCRdb analysed the 5' RACE reads with MiXCR anew, one entry per CDR3 protein. In the table there are over 120,000 distinct CDR3 sequences, 20% to 25% of which are singletons. General study findings and limits: The study found balanced CD4/CD8 in clones contracting day 15 to 85 and a CD4+ lean in later expanders.

Note on this clonotype: Its antigen is unknown.

Trimming removed 0 bases at V and 5 bases at J, with 11 bases between. CDR3 length: 14 residues. Germline V gene lookup returns CDR1 SGDLS and CDR2 YYNGEE. Specimen: PBMCs or a T cell subset sorted from them (not recorded which). The chain couples TRBV9 to TRBJ1-2, with a tentative D call TRBD1 (6 bases). The sequence derives from an adult woman who had mild COVID-19 (a few samples of this study predate the infection). Cell type and time point are not known. CDR3 nucleotide sequence: TGTGCCAGCAGCGTAGGGGACACGACTTATGGCTACACCTTC. Translated: CASSVGDTTYGYTF.